This T cell receptor beta chain stems from a study of technical replicates of blood from a handful of donors. Germline lookup yields CDR1 SQVTM and CDR2 ANQGSEA. This CDR3 spans 15 amino acids. The trim removed 5 bases at V and 8 bases at J, leaving 7 bases unmatched. Sequencing used immunoSEQ multiplex PCR; TCRdb keeps in-frame clones, though not all of them. The sample has approximately 51,000 clones; about 94% are singletons. The V gene is TRBV29-1, the J gene TRBJ2-2; 14 bases are shared with TRBD2. The sequenced sample was PBMCs. The receptor was derived from a human donor in good health. Some clones in this sample may be carry-over from other donors' samples. This chain's CDR3 is CSVMTSGGAGGELFF. The CDR3 region has the DNA TGCAGCGTTATGACTAGCGGGGGGGCCGGAGGGGAGCTGTTTTTT.